A single sample gave rise to the 6 T cell receptor beta chains below, sequenced in a study of early T cells in non-severe SARS-CoV-2 infection. TCRdb re-derived calls from the 5' RACE reads in MiXCR, one entry per CDR3 protein. This sample has more than 20,000 distinct CDR3 sequences; roughly 3.5% occur once, and the top ten carry 4.5% to 7%. Sequenced input: whole blood. The receptors were gathered from an adult who was a healthcare worker with PCR-confirmed SARS-CoV-2 infection or an uninfected control (not recorded which).

This clonotype came up many times. The rearrangement joins TRBV29-1 to TRBJ1-2, with TRBD1 identical over 12 bases. J was trimmed by 4 bases and V by 5 bases; bases with no gene match: 8. CDR1 is SQVTM and CDR2 is ANQGSEA in the germline V gene. CDR3 length: 15 residues. CDR3 region: CSVTGTGGLGYGYTF. CDR3 bases: TGCAGCGTTACCGGGACAGGGGGCCTGGGCTATGGCTACACCTTC.

This clonotype occurred many times. DNA for the CDR3: TGTGCCTGGAAGTCACTAGCGGCCTACAATGAGCAGTTCTTC. It is translated as CAWKSLAAYNEQFF. The chain couples TRBV30 to TRBJ2-1, with 8 bases fitting TRBD2. Germline V gene lookup returns CDR1 GTSNPN and CDR2 SVGIG (reference sequence). The length of the CDR3 is 14 residues. V dropped 4 bases and J dropped 2; count of bases not matched to a gene: 4.

This clonotype was recorded many times. The rearrangement links TRBV12-3 or TRBV12-4 to TRBJ2-1; TRBD2 matches 9 bases. The CDR3 is 15 residues long. The junction had 2 bases not matched to a gene; V was cut back by 5 bases and J by 0 bases. The CDR3 nucleotides read TGTGCCAGCAGTGAGACTAGCGGCTCCTACAATGAGCAGTTCTTC. Residues: CASSETSGSYNEQFF.

At least ten counts were recorded for this clonotype. The chain carries TRBV25-1 and TRBJ2-7, with 11 positions matching TRBD1. V was clipped by 4 bases and J by 0 bases; unmatched bases: 20. CDR1 and CDR2 from the germline V gene are MGHDK and SYGVNS. The length of the CDR3 is 21 residues. The DNA of the CDR3 is TGTGCCAGCAGTGTTCTCCTCCCCGGGACAGGGGGTCGAATTAGCTCCTACGAGCAGTACTTC. Protein: CASSVLLPGTGGRISSYEQYF.

This clonotype was picked up many times. The chain employs TRBV28 and TRBJ1-1; D remains ambiguous. This CDR3 region has 11 residues. Per germline, CDR1 MDHEN and CDR2 SYDVKM. With 5 bases removed from V and 11 bases from J, the gap between germline ends came to 12 bases. In DNA form, the CDR3 reads TGTGCCAGCAGTATCGACCTTTGGGCTTTCTTT. As protein: CASSIDLWAFF.

By share, this clonotype ranks as medium-sized (0.01 to 0.1%). The V call is TRBV18, the J call TRBJ2-5; D uncertain. Germline V gene lookup returns CDR1 KGHSH and CDR2 LQKENI. The length of the CDR3 is 15 residues. With 3 bases removed from V and 5 bases from J, the gap between germline ends came to 16 bases. CDR3 sequence reads: CASSPTPGPEETQYF. The CDR3 nucleotides are TGTGCCAGCTCACCCACGCCCGGGCCCGAGGAGACCCAGTACTTC.